One and the same sample provided the 26 T cell receptor beta chains below, sequenced in a study of blood T cell repertoires in COVID-19. Repertoires were generated with immunoSEQ multiplex PCR, while TCRdb's copy carries only in-frame clones and drops some. The profile shows about 160,000 clones, around 85% of them singletons. Specimen: peripheral blood. These TCRs come from a man aged 80 or over with COVID-19, enrolled during active disease.

This chain links TRBV7-3 with TRBJ1-6; D might be TRBD1 (6 bases). Looked up from germline, CDR1 is SGHTA and CDR2 is FQGTGA. V was cut by 2 bases and J by 7 bases, with 15 bases left in between. The CDR3 sequence is 16 residues long. The CDR3 sequence is CASSLQGRIINSPLHF. DNA for the CDR3: TGTGCCAGCAGCTTACAGGGGAGAATAATAAATTCACCCCTCCACTTT.

The V gene is TRBV3-1 (or the pseudogene TRBV3-2), the J gene TRBJ2-2, with TRBD2 matching 8 bases. With 5 bases clipped from V and 3 bases from J, the junction kept 11 bases outside the gene matches. This CDR3 is 17 amino acids long. In germline, CDR1 is LGHDT, CDR2 YNNKEL (reference sequence). The chain's CDR3 is CASSWVGSGDHTGELFF. The DNA of the CDR3 is TGTGCCAGCAGCTGGGTGGGTAGCGGGGACCACACCGGGGAGCTGTTTTTT.

The chain joins TRBV25-1 to TRBJ1-3, with 7 bases fitting TRBD1. V lost 8 bases, J lost 0 bases, and 10 bases stayed unmatched. CDR3 length equals 16 residues. Germline V gene sequence: CDR1 MGHDK, CDR2 SYGVNS. CDR3 sequence reads: CASGDSRPISGNTIYF. For the CDR3, the DNA is TGTGCCAGCGGGGACAGCCGACCCATCTCTGGAAACACCATATATTTT.

The CDR3 protein is CASSATATGWDEQYF. In DNA form, the CDR3 reads TGTGCCAGCAGTGCTACTGCGACAGGGTGGGACGAGCAGTACTTC. The chain recombines TRBV5-4 with TRBJ2-7; 7 bases match TRBD1. The CDR3 contains 15 residues. V was clipped by 5 bases and J by 5 bases; unmatched bases: 13. CDR1 and CDR2 (germline): SGHNT, YYREEE (reference sequence).

The rearrangement uses TRBV2 and TRBJ1-2; tentatively, D is TRBD1 (6 bases). Per germline, CDR1 SNHLY and CDR2 FYNNEI. The ends were cut back, 8 bases at V and 4 bases at J, with 20 bases in the middle. This CDR3 has 15 amino acids. CDR3 DNA: TGTGCCAGCGGGCAGGGGAGCTTTGGGGGCTATGGCTACACCTTC. It specifies CASGQGSFGGYGYTF.

The chain has TRBV4-1 and TRBJ2-1, with D tentatively TRBD1 (6 bases). This CDR3 is built from 12 residues. The V end was cut by 2 bases, the J end by 9 bases, with 8 bases between. The germline V gene has CDR1 MGHRA and CDR2 YSYEKL. CDR3 residues: CASSQQGPEQFF. The CDR3 region has the DNA TGCGCCAGCAGCCAACAGGGGCCTGAGCAGTTCTTC.

The V gene is TRBV10-3, the J gene TRBJ1-1, with 7 bases that match TRBD1. From germline, CDR1 is ENHRY and CDR2 SYGVKD. V lost 0 bases and J lost 4; bases outside the gene matches: 2. This CDR3 spans 14 amino acids. The CDR3 region is CAISESGTVTEAFF. The DNA of the CDR3 is TGTGCCATCAGTGAGTCGGGGACAGTCACTGAAGCTTTCTTT.

This clone was seen only a few times. DNA of the CDR3: TGTGCCAGCAGCTCACCCGGGTCTTACTATGGCTACACCTTC. Translated, it gives CASSSPGSYYGYTF. The V gene is TRBV7-2, the J gene TRBJ1-2; D gene uncertain. The V end was cut by 4 bases, the J end by 3 bases, with 12 bases between. The CDR3 runs 14 residues. CDR1 and CDR2 from the germline V gene are SGHTA and FQGNSA.

The chain carries TRBV28 and TRBJ2-7, with D hard to call. V gave up 4 bases and J gave up 3 bases, with 4 bases separating them. The CDR3 spans 11 residues. Looked up from germline, CDR1 is MDHEN and CDR2 is SYDVKM. For the CDR3, the DNA is TGTGCCAGCAGTTGGCTCTACGAGCAGTACTTC. Encoded protein: CASSWLYEQYF.

The V gene is TRBV28, the J gene TRBJ1-1; weak D call: TRBD1 (5 bases). CDR1 is MDHEN, CDR2 SYDVKM, per germline. Trimming took off 3 bases at V and 11 bases at J, with 10 bases between the two ends. This CDR3 comprises 11 residues. The CDR3 loop reads CASSLGEAAFF. In DNA, the CDR3 is TGTGCCAGCAGTTTGGGGGAGGCGGCTTTCTTT.

The V gene is TRBV7-2, the J gene TRBJ2-5, with 14 positions matching TRBD2. CDR3 size: 15 residues. Trimming cost V 5 bases and J 5 bases; bases outside gene matches: 4. Germline CDR1 reads SGHTA; CDR2 reads FQGNSA. CDR3 in amino acids: CASSTGLAGAETQYF. CDR3 bases: TGTGCCAGCAGCACGGGACTAGCGGGGGCGGAGACCCAGTACTTC.

The J gene is TRBJ1-2, the V gene TRBV7-9; D is uncertain. The germline V gene encodes CDR1 SEHNR and CDR2 FQNEAQ (reference sequence). V gave up 1 base and J gave up 5 bases, with 11 bases separating them. CDR3 size: 14 residues. The CDR3 region is CASSLESGLYGYTF. The DNA of the CDR3 is TGTGCCAGCAGCTTAGAGTCAGGCCTGTATGGCTACACCTTC.

The chain joins TRBV2 to TRBJ2-1; tentative D call: TRBD2 (5 bases). The CDR3 loop spans 16 amino acids. V was clipped by 4 bases and J by 0 bases, with 13 bases between them. The germline V gene encodes CDR1 SNHLY and CDR2 FYNNEI. CDR3 in amino acids: CASSVEGASSYNEQFF. CDR3 coding DNA: TGTGCCAGCAGTGTAGAGGGAGCGAGCTCCTACAATGAGCAGTTCTTC.

The CDR3 bases are TGTGCCAGCAGTTTCGGCCGACAGGGAGGACCAGATACGCAGTATTTT. This sequence encodes CASSFGRQGGPDTQYF. The chain joins TRBV6-5 to TRBJ2-3; tentatively, D is TRBD1 (7 bases). This CDR3 spans 16 amino acids. V lost 4 bases, J lost 4 bases, and 18 bases lay in between. From germline, CDR1 is MNHEY and CDR2 SVGAGI.

This clone showed up just a few times. The J gene is TRBJ1-1, the V gene TRBV7-8; no definite D call. V was cut by 5 bases and J by 0 bases, with 10 bases left in between. The CDR3 is 14 residues long. The germline CDR1 and CDR2 sequences are SGHVS and FQNEAQ. The CDR3 coding sequence is TGTGCCAGCAGCGGTAGGAGATTGAACACTGAAGCTTTCTTT. This sequence encodes CASSGRRLNTEAFF.

The chain links TRBV6-1 to TRBJ2-5; maybe TRBD2 (6 bases). V was cut by 3 bases and J by 5 bases, with 13 bases left in between. This CDR3 has 14 amino acids. CDR1 is MNHNS, CDR2 SASEGT, per germline. The CDR3 bases are TGTGCCAGCAGTGAGGGGGGTTTTGGCGAGACCCAGTACTTC. This sequence encodes CASSEGGFGETQYF.

To note about this clone: The sample holds other DNA sequences that translate to the same CDR3. This rearrangement joins TRBV18 to TRBJ1-3; 8 positions match TRBD1. Germline V gene lookup returns CDR1 KGHSH and CDR2 LQKENI. CDR3 length equals 16 residues. J was trimmed by 0 bases and V by 3 bases; bases with no gene match: 4. In DNA, the CDR3 is TGTGCCAGCTCACCTGGGACAGGTAGCTCTGGAAACACCATATATTTT. It codes for CASSPGTGSSGNTIYF.

The chain combines TRBV2 with TRBJ1-5; 9 nucleotides agree with TRBD1. The CDR3 has 17 residues. J gave up 2 bases and V 6 bases, and 11 bases lay outside the gene matches. Germline V CDR1 and CDR2: SNHLY, FYNNEI. CDR3 nucleotides: TGTGCCAGCAGCCTCGGACAGGGGTCTGGGGGCAATCAGCCCCAGCATTTT. It is translated as CASSLGQGSGGNQPQHF.

The rearrangement links TRBV11-2 to TRBJ1-2, with TRBD1 identical over 8 bases. Germline CDR1 and CDR2: SGHAT and FQNNGV. The CDR3 length is 17 residues. J gave up 4 bases and V 0 bases, and 10 bases lay outside the gene matches. CDR3 residues: CASSLDPRQGYVYGYTF. CDR3 DNA sequence: TGTGCCAGCAGCTTAGATCCCCGACAGGGGTACGTCTATGGCTACACCTTC.

The CDR3 region is CASSVGRGGEVTDTQYF. DNA of the CDR3: TGTGCCAGCAGCGTAGGGCGGGGGGGTGAAGTCACAGATACGCAGTATTTT. The genes are TRBV9 and TRBJ2-3; 9 nucleotides match TRBD2. Germline lookup yields CDR1 SGDLS and CDR2 YYNGEE. The CDR3 extends over 17 amino acids. The J segment lost 2 bases and the V segment lost 0 bases, leaving 7 bases of the junction unmatched.

Notes on this clone: Other DNA sequences in this specimen translate into the identical CDR3. The chain employs TRBV7-8 and TRBJ2-2; no reliable D call. CDR3 size: 14 residues. Trimming pared 3 bases from V and 1 base from J, leaving 6 bases between. Germline CDR1 reads SGHVS; CDR2 reads FQNEAQ. The CDR3 DNA is TGTGCCAGCAGCTTGTCTAGGAACACCGGGGAGCTGTTTTTT. Amino acid sequence: CASSLSRNTGELFF.

The gene calls are TRBV18 and TRBJ2-1; D possibly corresponds to TRBD1 (8 bases). The ends were cut back, 4 bases at V and 1 base at J, with 11 bases in the middle. The germline CDR1 and CDR2 sequences are KGHSH and LQKENI. This CDR3 spans 15 amino acids. CDR3 region: CASSLQGGSYNEQFF. Written as DNA, the CDR3 is TGTGCCAGCTCACTACAGGGGGGGTCCTACAATGAGCAGTTCTTC.

This chain uses TRBV5-1 with TRBJ2-1; 8 bases are shared with TRBD1. V shed 4 bases, J shed 5 bases, and the junction held 8 bases outside the gene matches. This CDR3 comprises 15 residues. Germline V gene sequence: CDR1 SGHRS, CDR2 YFSETQ. The CDR3 bases are TGCGCCAGCAGCGTGGACAGGGCCGGGAACAATGAGCAGTTCTTC. It yields the protein CASSVDRAGNNEQFF.

The chain combines TRBV19 with TRBJ2-4; D is possibly TRBD1 (7 bases). The ends were cut back, 5 bases at V and 8 bases at J, with 13 bases in the middle. The CDR3 length is 13 residues. Per the germline V gene, CDR1 is LNHDA and CDR2 is SQIVND (reference sequence). The CDR3 is CASSADREDIQYF. The CDR3 bases are TGTGCCAGTAGTGCTGACAGGGAGGACATTCAGTACTTC.

This chain uses TRBV19 with TRBJ2-3; perhaps TRBD1 as D (6 bases). This CDR3 is built from 15 residues. The V end lost 3 bases, the J end lost 3 bases, and 13 bases lay between the germline ends. Per the germline V gene, CDR1 is LNHDA and CDR2 is SQIVND (reference sequence). The CDR3: CASSMVGQRTDTQYF. The CDR3 DNA reads TGTGCCAGTAGTATGGTCGGACAGCGTACAGATACGCAGTATTTT.

V is TRBV10-3 and J is TRBJ2-5; a possible D gene is TRBD2 (6 bases). Trimming left V 5 bases short and J 1 base short, with 11 bases between. This CDR3 has 14 residues. Looked up from germline, CDR1 is ENHRY and CDR2 is SYGVKD. CDR3 residues: CAISPRDFQETQYF. The CDR3 region has the DNA TGTGCCATCAGTCCCCGGGACTTCCAAGAGACCCAGTACTTC.